Listed below are T cell receptor beta chains from one sample, sequenced in a study of response to subunit inactivated influenza vaccine. TCRdb re-called the RT-PCR reads through MiXCR, storing one row per CDR3 protein. The sample lists about 500,000 distinct CDR3 sequences, about 17% occurring once. Source: CD4+ T cells sorted from PBMCs, taken approximately 25 months after vaccination. The receptor source for this set is a man aged 50-75 years who received an inactivated influenza vaccine. CDR3s include the opening cysteine and the closing phenylalanine or tryptophan.

length	V	J	CDR3
15	TRBV3-1	TRBJ1-2	CASSPTGSRNYGYTF
14	TRBV12-3/TRBV12-4	TRBJ2-7	CASSLTTSAYEQYF
15	TRBV5-1	TRBJ2-7	CASTPWQGAFYEQYF
14	TRBV7-6	TRBJ2-5	CASSLGASGETQYF
13	TRBV6-6	TRBJ1-4	CASSYSFKEKLFF
13	TRBV4-2	TRBJ2-1	CASSQDSAGRQFF
14	TRBV12-3/TRBV12-4	TRBJ1-5	CASNSGPRGGPQHF
14	TRBV5-1	TRBJ1-2	CASRTGQENYGYTF
16	TRBV30	TRBJ2-1	CAWSVLLGGVRNEQFF
14	TRBV6-5	TRBJ2-7	CASSSIGVSYEQYF
16	TRBV20-1	TRBJ2-7	CSARDQLAGIFYEQYF
12	TRBV15	TRBJ2-5	CATSRGGETQYF
15	TRBV7-3	TRBJ2-3	CASSPSPDGPDTQYF
14	TRBV20-1	TRBJ1-6	CSARNRVRNSPLHF
11	TRBV29-1	TRBJ2-7	CSGGESYEQYF
14	TRBV12-3/TRBV12-4	TRBJ1-6	CASSFTGSNSPLHF
13	TRBV29-1	TRBJ2-5	CSVVQILQETQYF
19	TRBV12-3/TRBV12-4	TRBJ2-3	CASSLVGPHRSFSTDTQYF
14	TRBV5-4	TRBJ2-3	CASSFREAQDTQYF
15	TRBV29-1	TRBJ2-1	CSQIGSVGFYNEQFF
13	TRBV20-1	TRBJ2-7	CSGTDRGPYEQYF
17	TRBV12-3/TRBV12-4	TRBJ1-2	CASSDRALIGEDYGYTF
14	TRBV5-4	TRBJ2-1	CASSRQYSYNEQFF
15	TRBV7-2	TRBJ1-2	CASSQRQGRNYGYTF
12	TRBV12-3/TRBV12-4	TRBJ2-5	CASTYSQETQYF
14	TRBV10-3	TRBJ2-7	CAIRGGTETYEQYF
17	TRBV3-1	TRBJ2-6	CASRLGQGASGANVLTF
15	TRBV5-6	TRBJ2-7	CASSLKPQGSYEQYF
14	TRBV20-1	TRBJ2-3	CSARVLGSTDTQYF
17	TRBV5-6	TRBJ2-5	CASSLEVRERTQETQYF
14	TRBV20-1	TRBJ1-1	CSASPGALNTEAFF
15	TRBV6-2/TRBV6-3	TRBJ2-3	CASSYRSGRSDTQYF
15	TRBV20-1	TRBJ2-1	CSARASGRFYNEQFF
13	TRBV6-2/TRBV6-3	TRBJ1-5	CASTGPMLTVQHF
11	TRBV3-1	TRBJ2-7	CASGTEYEQYF
14	TRBV5-1	TRBJ2-5	CASSQNRIGETQYF
15	TRBV6-5	TRBJ2-7	CASSYGGGPFYEQYF
15	TRBV11-2	TRBJ2-7	CASSLAGQGSYEQYF
15	TRBV4-3	TRBJ2-7	CASSQVIARGDEQYF
15	TRBV5-1	TRBJ1-2	CASSLETTGANGYTF
16	TRBV5-5	TRBJ2-2	CASSPWGPANTGELFF
12	TRBV14	TRBJ2-5	CASSQQSATAFF
15	TRBV10-3	TRBJ2-3	CAISERQISTDTQYF
13	TRBV7-2	TRBJ2-1	CASSLPVHNEQFF
14	TRBV10-3	TRBJ2-1	CAISRREGRDEQFF
16	TRBV20-1	TRBJ2-5	CSAPKRGEGLEETQYF
18	TRBV6-2/TRBV6-3	TRBJ2-2	CASSSWWDRDLNTGELFF
17	TRBV12-3/TRBV12-4	TRBJ2-2	CASSQGGGPKRSGELFF
13	TRBV18	TRBJ2-5	CASSSRVEETQYF
16	TRBV12-3/TRBV12-4	TRBJ2-2	CASSSGPRARGGELFF